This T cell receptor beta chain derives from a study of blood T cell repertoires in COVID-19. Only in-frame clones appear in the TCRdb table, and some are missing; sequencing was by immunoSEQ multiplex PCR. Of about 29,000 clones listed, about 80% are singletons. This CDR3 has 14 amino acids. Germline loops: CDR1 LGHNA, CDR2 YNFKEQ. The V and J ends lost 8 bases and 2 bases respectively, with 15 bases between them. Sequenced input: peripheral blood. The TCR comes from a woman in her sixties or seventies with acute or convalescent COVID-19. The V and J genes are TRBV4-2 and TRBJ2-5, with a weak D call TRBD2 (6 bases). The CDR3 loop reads CASGGRGGQETQYF. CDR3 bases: TGTGCCAGCGGAGGGAGAGGAGGGCAAGAGACCCAGTACTTC.